These 25 T cell receptor beta chains came from one sample sequenced in a study of cytotoxic CD8 clonotypes in ibrutinib-treated CLL. The method was immunoSEQ multiplex PCR; TCRdb's version includes in-frame clones alone and lacks a portion of them. The sample comprises about 86,000 clones, about 86% of which are singletons, and 5.4% rests with the top ten. Sequencing was performed on PBMCs, taken before ibrutinib treatment. These receptors were collected from a human donor with chronic lymphocytic leukemia.

The chain employs TRBV6-1 and TRBJ2-7; perhaps TRBD1 as D (5 bases). V lost 2 bases to trimming and J lost 3 bases, with 14 bases between them. The CDR3 totals 15 residues. In germline, CDR1 is MNHNS, CDR2 SASEGT. The CDR3 nucleotides are TGTGCCAGCAGTGAAATCGACAGATTCGACTACGAGCAGTACTTC. Translated, it gives CASSEIDRFDYEQYF.

The chain uses TRBV10-2 and TRBJ2-2; no clear D. With 0 bases removed from V and 4 bases from J, the gap between germline ends came to 9 bases. CDR3 size: 15 residues. The germline gives CDR1 WSHSY, CDR2 SAAADI. CDR3 in amino acids: CASSESSRITGELFF. In DNA, the CDR3 is TGCGCCAGCAGTGAGTCGTCCAGGATCACCGGGGAGCTGTTTTTT.

This chain links TRBV25-1 with TRBJ2-1; 8 nucleotides agree with TRBD1. CDR3 length equals 17 residues. V shed 4 bases, J shed 8 bases, and the junction held 16 bases outside the gene matches. Germline CDR1 MGHDK, CDR2 SYGVNS. The CDR3 region is CASSVFTAGGSRDEQFF. The DNA for the CDR3 is TGTGCCAGCAGTGTGTTCACCGCAGGGGGCAGTCGCGATGAGCAGTTCTTC.

This clone was detected only once. J is TRBJ2-4 and V is TRBV19; 13 positions agree with TRBD2. The germline V gene has CDR1 LNHDA and CDR2 SQIVND (reference sequence). V lost 3 bases, J lost 4 bases, and 18 bases stayed unmatched. The CDR3 is 21 residues long. CDR3 bases: TGTGCCAGTAGTATCGGGACTAGCGGGACCACAGGACTACCCGCTAAAAACATTCAGTACTTC. This encodes CASSIGTSGTTGLPAKNIQYF.

J is TRBJ2-5 and V is TRBV2, with D unclear. The CDR3 sequence is 12 residues long. With 3 bases removed from V and 0 bases from J, the gap between germline ends came to 2 bases. Per the germline V gene, CDR1 is SNHLY and CDR2 is FYNNEI. The CDR3 is CASSENQETQYF. DNA for the CDR3: TGTGCCAGCAGTGAGAACCAAGAGACCCAGTACTTC.

The J gene is TRBJ2-7, the V gene TRBV11-3, with 7 positions matching TRBD1. V was pared by 2 bases and J by 2 bases, with 9 bases of the junction left unmatched. In germline, CDR1 is SGHNT, CDR2 YENEEA. The CDR3 has 16 amino acids. The CDR3 bases are TGTGCCAGCAGCTTATCTGAGGGGGCCCCCACCTACGAGCAGTACTTC. Its protein product is CASSLSEGAPTYEQYF.

V usage is TRBV18 and J usage is TRBJ1-2; no clear D gene. V was cut by 1 base and J by 4 bases, with 10 bases left in between. The CDR3 sequence is 14 residues long. The germline V gene has CDR1 KGHSH and CDR2 LQKENI. Written as DNA, the CDR3 is TGTGCCAGCTCACCACAGGGTAGGCCCTATGGCTACACCTTC. It yields the protein CASSPQGRPYGYTF.

This CDR3 reads CASSQRETSYNEQFF. For the CDR3, the DNA is TGCGCCAGCAGCCAGCGGGAGACGAGTTACAATGAGCAGTTCTTC. J is TRBJ2-1 and V is TRBV4-1; 7 bases line up with TRBD2. The junction had 6 bases not matched to a gene; V was cut back by 3 bases and J by 4 bases. This CDR3 comprises 15 residues. Germline CDR1 reads MGHRA; CDR2 reads YSYEKL.

This clone was seen only a few times. The rearrangement joins TRBV10-3 to TRBJ2-1; D not resolved. The CDR3 is 13 residues long. The germline V and J ends were trimmed by 8 bases and 7 bases, with 15 bases remaining between them. Per the germline V gene, CDR1 is ENHRY and CDR2 is SYGVKD. The CDR3: CAIARPLGNEQFF. The CDR3 DNA sequence: TGTGCCATCGCTCGACCCCTGGGTAATGAGCAGTTCTTC.

V gene TRBV29-1 combines with J gene TRBJ2-4, with D perhaps being TRBD1 or TRBD2 (5 bases each). The CDR3 sequence is 17 residues long. Germline CDR1 reads SQVTM; CDR2 reads ANQGSEA. V shed 0 bases and J shed 1 base, with 16 bases lying between them. The CDR3, as DNA: TGCAGCGTTGAAGATCTGGCAGGGAGAATGGCCAAAAACATTCAGTACTTC. This gives the protein CSVEDLAGRMAKNIQYF.

V and J are TRBV5-1 and TRBJ2-1; 7 nucleotides match TRBD1. Germline assignment: CDR1 SGHRS and CDR2 YFSETQ. V was clipped by 4 bases and J by 8 bases; unmatched bases: 6. The CDR3 consists of 13 residues. The CDR3 region has the DNA TGCGCCAGCAGCCAATACACAGGGGATGAGCAGTTCTTC. Translated, it gives CASSQYTGDEQFF.

This clone has only one observation. The chain has TRBV28 and TRBJ1-4; D is perhaps TRBD1 (5 bases). Per germline, CDR1 MDHEN and CDR2 SYDVKM. The CDR3 is made up of 13 amino acids. The V end lost 6 bases, the J end lost 5 bases, and 10 bases lay between the germline ends. CDR3 nucleotide sequence: TGTGCCAGCAGGCGTGGGGGAAATGAAAAACTGTTTTTT. Translation gives CASRRGGNEKLFF.

V usage is TRBV18 and J usage is TRBJ1-1; D gene ambiguous. Between the trimmed V and J ends, which lost 3 bases and 4 bases, there was a span of 15 bases. This CDR3 comprises 15 residues. Germline CDR1 reads KGHSH; CDR2 reads LQKENI. The CDR3 here is CASSPVLSWGTEAFF. CDR3 nucleotide sequence: TGTGCCAGCTCACCGGTACTGAGCTGGGGCACTGAAGCTTTCTTT.

The chain has TRBV27 and TRBJ2-1, with D hard to call. Trimming cost V 1 base and J 3 bases, with 4 bases left between them. Germline assignment: CDR1 MNHEY and CDR2 SMNVEV (reference sequence). The CDR3 spans 13 residues. The CDR3 loop reads CASSLFIYNEQFF. The CDR3 bases are TGTGCCAGCAGTTTATTTATCTACAATGAGCAGTTCTTC.

V and J are TRBV29-1 and TRBJ2-1; 11 bases map to TRBD2. The CDR3 runs 13 residues. CDR1 is SQVTM, CDR2 ANQGSEA, per germline. V lost 6 bases and J lost 5; bases outside the gene matches: 3. The CDR3 reads CSVRLAGNNEQFF. CDR3 coding DNA: TGCAGCGTAAGACTAGCGGGAAACAATGAGCAGTTCTTC.

The gene calls are TRBV5-1 and TRBJ1-4; D call uncertain. This CDR3 has 17 amino acids. Germline V gene lookup returns CDR1 SGHRS and CDR2 YFSETQ. Trimming pared 1 base from V and 0 bases from J, leaving 13 bases between. The CDR3 DNA is TGCGCCAGCAGCTTGTTTAGCCCTGTTGCAACTAATGAAAAACTGTTTTTT. This sequence encodes CASSLFSPVATNEKLFF.

The chain employs TRBV10-1 and TRBJ1-1; the match to TRBD1 covers 8 bases. CDR3 length: 14 residues. Germline lookup yields CDR1 WNHNN and CDR2 SYGVQD (reference sequence). With V trimmed by 4 bases and J by 5 bases, 6 bases remained unmatched. DNA for the CDR3: TGCGCCAGCAGTGCAGGGGGCGCGCGTACTGAAGCTTTCTTT. As protein: CASSAGGARTEAFF.

This clone was seen only once. The genes are TRBV29-1 and TRBJ2-3, with no clear D. This CDR3 is built from 12 residues. Germline loops: CDR1 SQVTM, CDR2 ANQGSEA. The V gene lost 7 bases and the J gene lost 0 bases, with 8 bases spanning the gap. DNA for the CDR3: TGCAGCGCAGGATTTAGCACAGATACGCAGTATTTT. This translates into CSAGFSTDTQYF.

This clone appeared once. The genes are TRBV9 and TRBJ1-3; 7 nucleotides line up with TRBD1. In germline, CDR1 is SGDLS, CDR2 YYNGEE. The CDR3 has 17 amino acids. V gave up 3 bases and J gave up 4 bases; unmatched junction bases: 13. The CDR3: CASSENSRQGVGNTIYF. DNA of the CDR3: TGTGCCAGCAGCGAAAATTCTAGACAGGGTGTCGGAAACACCATATATTTT.

The gene calls are TRBV21-1 and TRBJ1-5; the table's D call, TRBD1, has no DNA check behind it. TRBV21-1 is given as a pseudogene. CDR3 length: 17 residues. The CDR3, as DNA: TGTGCCAGCAGCCAAAGCTCCGGGACAAGAAAAGACCAGCCCCAGCATTTT. As protein: CASSQSSGTRKDQPQHF.

The V and J genes are TRBV27 and TRBJ2-2; maybe TRBD1 (6 bases). The V end was cut by 7 bases, the J end by 1 base, with 13 bases between. The CDR3 is 15 residues long. CDR1 and CDR2 from the germline V gene are MNHEY and SMNVEV (reference sequence). CDR3 in DNA: TGTGCCAGCAAGGGTAGGACAGAGAACACCGGGGAGCTGTTTTTT. Amino acids: CASKGRTENTGELFF.

This clone was picked up a small number of times. The J gene is TRBJ1-1, the V gene TRBV7-2; D may be TRBD1 (6 bases). The CDR3 length is 15 residues. Germline CDR1 SGHTA, CDR2 FQGNSA. Deletions cut 5 bases from V and 0 bases from J, with 13 bases between. The CDR3 DNA is TGTGCCAGCAGCGCAACCGGGACATTGAACACTGAAGCTTTCTTT. Amino acids: CASSATGTLNTEAFF.

This chain uses TRBV7-7 with TRBJ2-7, with a possible D match to TRBD2 (6 bases). Germline CDR1 is SSHAT and CDR2 is FNYEAQ (reference sequence). The ends were cut back, 5 bases at V and 2 bases at J, with 16 bases in the middle. The CDR3 consists of 15 residues. In DNA form, the CDR3 reads TGTGCCAGCAGCCCCGAATGGGGGAGGACCTACGAGCAGTACTTC. Translation: CASSPEWGRTYEQYF.

There are a few counts of this clone. The rearrangement joins TRBV19 to TRBJ1-2; D perhaps matches TRBD1 (6 bases). CDR1 is LNHDA and CDR2 is SQIVND in the germline V gene (reference sequence). The CDR3 covers 16 residues. With 5 bases removed from V and 3 bases from J, the gap between germline ends came to 19 bases. For the CDR3, the DNA is TGTGCCAGTAGTCCTCCCGGGGGCCTATCCGACTATGGCTACACCTTC. This gives the protein CASSPPGGLSDYGYTF.

V gene TRBV18 combines with J gene TRBJ1-2, with D hard to call. V lost 3 bases and J lost 6, with 8 bases in between. This CDR3 is 12 amino acids long. CDR1 is KGHSH, CDR2 LQKENI, per germline. CDR3 in DNA: TGTGCCAGCTCACCGAGGGAGGATGGCTACACCTTC. Amino acids: CASSPREDGYTF.